This T cell receptor beta chain comes out of a study of T cell clones after liver transplantation. The CDR3 sequence is 15 residues long. Germline assignment: CDR1 PRHDT and CDR2 FYEKMQ (reference sequence). The V gene end was trimmed by 8 bases and the J gene end by 8 bases; junction bases not matched to a gene: 12. Measured with immunoSEQ multiplex PCR; TCRdb has only the in-frame clones, and not every one. The sample carries 55,000 to 75,000 clones, around 93% recorded once. This sequence was found in a human patient who received a liver transplant. The T cells may partly be graft donor cells. The chain couples TRBV13 to TRBJ2-1; 10 bases map to TRBD2. The source was CD4+ T cells from blood, collected about 26 months after liver transplant. The CDR3 DNA reads as TGTGCCAGCCGGGGTTTAGCGGGAGGTAGTCATGAGCAGTTCTTC. It specifies CASRGLAGGSHEQFF.